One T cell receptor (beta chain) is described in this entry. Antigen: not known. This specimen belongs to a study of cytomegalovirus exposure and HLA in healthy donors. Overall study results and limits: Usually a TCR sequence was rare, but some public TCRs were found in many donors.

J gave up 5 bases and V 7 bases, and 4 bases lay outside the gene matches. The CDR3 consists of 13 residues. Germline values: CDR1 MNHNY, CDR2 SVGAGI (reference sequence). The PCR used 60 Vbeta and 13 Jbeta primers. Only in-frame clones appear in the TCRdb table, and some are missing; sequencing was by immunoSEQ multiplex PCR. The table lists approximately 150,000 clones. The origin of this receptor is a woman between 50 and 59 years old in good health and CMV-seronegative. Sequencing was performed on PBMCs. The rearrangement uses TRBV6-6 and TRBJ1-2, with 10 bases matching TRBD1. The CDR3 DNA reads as TGTGCCAGCACCCCGGGACAGGGGTATGGCTACACCTTC. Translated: CASTPGQGYGYTF.